This T cell receptor (beta chain) originates from a study of OX40 agonist ivuxolimab in advanced cancers. Study results and limitations: Normalized T-cell clonal expansion was also low in some nonresponders. The mean number of expanded clones was higher in CD8+ T cells than in CD4+. Partial responders treated at 0.1-3.0 mg/kg exhibited clonal expansion among the lowest measured.

Assay: immunoSEQ multiplex PCR; the TCRdb copy retains only in-frame clones and omits some. The sample consists of almost 70,000 clones, 65% to 80% of them appearing once. From germline, CDR1 is MDHEN and CDR2 SYDVKM. Trimming left V 10 bases short and J 2 bases short, with 17 bases between. This CDR3 comprises 14 residues. In regard to this clone: Its antigen is as yet unknown.

The sequencing used CD4+ or CD8+ T cells sorted from blood, collected in a trial of the OX40 agonist ivuxolimab. V is TRBV28 and J is TRBJ1-2; no definite D call. The sequence was obtained from an adult with an advanced solid tumor such as melanoma, head and neck, liver or kidney cancer. This chain's CDR3 is CATFFMTENYGYTF. The CDR3 bases are TGTGCCACCTTTTTTATGACGGAGAACTATGGCTACACCTTC.